The 23 T cell receptor beta chains below were found in one sample sequenced in a study of CXCR3-negative and CXCR3-positive naive CD8 T cells. Broader study findings: For CXCR3-positive naive cells, TRB CDR3s were more hydrophobic than those of CXCR3-negative naive cells.

The study made its TRB cDNA libraries by 5' RACE, adding UMI labels. TCRdb re-analyzed the 5' RACE reads; it lists each CDR3 protein once, without DNA. The sample includes some 5,400 distinct CDR3 sequences. These receptors' targets are unknown. Sequencing input: naive CXCR3+ CD8+ T cells from blood. Noted subset: CD45RO-CCR7+CD27+CD95- naive CD8+ T cells expressing CXCR3 (TNR3+). The source is a human donor in good health. Some clones in this sample may be carry-over from other donors' samples.

The chain combines TRBV30 with TRBJ1-5; TCRdb's D call, TRBD1, is unchecked because there is no DNA. The CDR3 runs 13 residues. Germline V CDR1 and CDR2: GTSNPN, SVGIG (reference sequence). This chain's CDR3 is CAWTVGGDQPQHF.

This clonotype is labeled medium-sized based on frequency. The rearrangement uses TRBV4-2 and TRBJ1-1. Germline CDR1 is LGHNA and CDR2 is YNFKEQ. The CDR3 loop spans 16 amino acids. The CDR3 region is CASSQEVSGSGTEAFF.

This clonotype is identified as medium-sized from frequency. The rearrangement joins TRBV20-1 to TRBJ1-2. This CDR3 has 17 amino acids. Germline CDR1 is DFQATT and CDR2 is SNEGSKA (reference sequence). CDR3 region: CSARDLYGTDHNYGYTF.

This rearrangement joins TRBV7-2 to TRBJ2-1; TCRdb lists TRBD1, though no DNA is available to test this call. Germline CDR1 reads SGHTA; CDR2 reads FQGNSA. The CDR3 extends over 15 amino acids. Here the CDR3 reads CASVLRDSGLNEQFF.

The chain joins TRBV19 to TRBJ1-1; TCRdb selects TRBD1, and the lack of DNA leaves this call unchecked. CDR1 and CDR2 from the germline V gene are LNHDA and SQIVND (reference sequence). The CDR3 spans 13 residues. This CDR3 reads CASRTTGDREAFF.

This clonotype ranks as medium-sized in terms of frequency. This sequence joins TRBV24-1 and TRBJ2-1; TCRdb's D gene call, TRBD2, goes unchecked for lack of DNA. Per germline, CDR1 KGHDR and CDR2 SFDVKD. This CDR3 has 14 residues. CDR3 loop: CATSEPGLAGGKFF.

This clonotype registers medium-sized by frequency. V is TRBV5-1 and J is TRBJ2-4; TCRdb's D call, TRBD2, is unchecked because there is no DNA. The CDR3 has 15 amino acids. CDR1 SGHRS and CDR2 YFSETQ come from the germline V gene. The CDR3 protein is CASSPRGESEGIQYF.

The chain links TRBV29-1 to TRBJ2-7; without DNA, the TCRdb call of TRBD2 cannot be checked. Germline values: CDR1 SQVTM, CDR2 ANQGSEA. The CDR3 is made up of 12 amino acids. The CDR3 loop reads CSILRASDEQYF.

V usage is TRBV20-1 and J usage is TRBJ2-1; TCRdb names TRBD2, which stays unverified in the absence of DNA. The CDR3 is made up of 14 amino acids. Germline V gene lookup returns CDR1 DFQATT and CDR2 SNEGSKA (reference sequence). The CDR3 here is CSALTSDIYNEQFF.

In terms of frequency, this clonotype is medium-sized. The chain joins TRBV5-1 to TRBJ2-2; TCRdb designates TRBD1, a call that cannot be tested without DNA. The CDR3 has 11 amino acids. Germline V gene sequence: CDR1 SGHRS, CDR2 YFSETQ. The CDR3 spells CASTGNGELFF.

Measured by frequency, this clonotype is medium-sized. V is TRBV5-1 and J is TRBJ1-5; checking the TCRdb D call of TRBD1 is not possible without DNA. Germline values: CDR1 SGHRS, CDR2 YFSETQ. The CDR3 sequence is 16 residues long. CDR3: CASSLNPGQNVIPQHF. The whole variable domain, remainder taken from reference TRBV5-1 and TRBJ1-5, is KAGVTQTPRYLIKTRGQQVTLSCSPISGHRSVSWYQQTPGQGLQFLFEYFSETQRNKGNFPGRFSGRQFSNSRSEMNVSTLELGDSALYLCASSLNPGQNVIPQHFGDGTRLSIL.

J is TRBJ2-7 and V is TRBV29-1; there is no DNA to check the TCRdb D call of TRBD1. The CDR3 length is 13 residues. From germline, CDR1 is SQVTM and CDR2 ANQGSEA. The CDR3: CSSLGHTFGEKYF.

The chain has TRBV27 and TRBJ1-5; TCRdb's D call, TRBD1, is unchecked because there is no DNA. The CDR3 has 15 amino acids. Germline-derived CDR1 and CDR2 are MNHEY and SMNVEV (reference sequence). This CDR3 is CASSGTAGSNQPQHF.

This chain uses TRBV29-1 with TRBJ1-1. Germline V gene sequence: CDR1 SQVTM, CDR2 ANQGSEA. The CDR3 runs to 15 residues. CDR3 residues: CSVWWIGDVNTEAFF.

This clonotype registers medium-sized by frequency. This chain connects TRBV29-1 to TRBJ2-2. The CDR3 is 13 amino acids. Germline V gene sequence: CDR1 SQVTM, CDR2 ANQGSEA. The chain's CDR3 is CSVVIGNTGELFF.

This clonotype is classed as medium-sized (0.01 to 0.1%) by frequency. The rearrangement joins TRBV7-9 to TRBJ1-6. The CDR3 totals 16 residues. Looked up from germline, CDR1 is SEHNR and CDR2 is FQNEAQ (reference sequence). The CDR3 loop reads CASGGTGDLYNSPLHF.

By frequency, this clonotype registers medium-sized. The V call is TRBV27, the J call TRBJ2-1. The germline CDR1 and CDR2 sequences are MNHEY and SMNVEV (reference sequence). The CDR3 consists of 16 residues. The CDR3 sequence is CASSLVAWSSYNEQFF.

Measured by frequency, this clonotype is medium-sized (0.01 to 0.1%). The chain joins TRBV29-1 to TRBJ2-7; checking the TCRdb D call of TRBD2 is not possible without DNA. The CDR3 runs 13 residues. The V gene's germline CDR1 is SQVTM and CDR2 ANQGSEA. The CDR3: CSVEGPPDYEQYF.

This clonotype is medium-sized by frequency. V is TRBV7-2 and J is TRBJ2-3; absent DNA, TCRdb's TRBD1 call cannot be checked. Germline values: CDR1 SGHTA, CDR2 FQGNSA. The CDR3 consists of 16 residues. CDR3 sequence: CASSFPAGHRTDTQYF.

The V gene is TRBV7-2, the J gene TRBJ2-5; absent DNA, TCRdb's TRBD1 call cannot be checked. The CDR3 loop spans 15 amino acids. From germline, CDR1 is SGHTA and CDR2 FQGNSA. The CDR3 region is CASSGVSGAEETQYF.

This clonotype is identified as medium-sized (0.01 to 0.1%) from frequency. The V call is TRBV13, the J call TRBJ2-1. The germline gives CDR1 PRHDT, CDR2 FYEKMQ (reference sequence). The CDR3 loop spans 11 amino acids. CDR3 region: CASSSGKLQFF.

Judged by frequency, this clonotype is medium-sized. This chain links TRBV14 with TRBJ2-1; there is no DNA to check the TCRdb D call of TRBD2. Germline CDR1 SGHDN, CDR2 FVKESK. The CDR3 has 14 amino acids. CDR3 in amino acids: CASSPNGRLNEQFF.

This clonotype registers medium-sized by frequency. This chain connects TRBV20-1 to TRBJ2-3; TCRdb outputs TRBD2, but without DNA this stays unchecked. Germline values: CDR1 DFQATT, CDR2 SNEGSKA (reference sequence). The CDR3 totals 14 residues. This chain's CDR3 is CSASSGASTDTQYF.